This TCR beta chain was recovered during a study of blood T cells in healthy people across ages. A second about 7 to 11 cycle PCR used barcoded and J-beta primers. The template-switch adaptor, which had 12 random nucleotides, put a tag on each cDNA molecule. TCRdb ran MiXCR on the 5' RACE reads and lists one entry per CDR3 protein. The sample lists roughly 1,800,000 distinct CDR3 sequences, about 50% occurring once. Findings of the study overall: Naive T cell percentage showed a strong correlation with the diversity of TCR beta.

This clonotype was seen a few times. No antigen is known for it. Trimming removed 5 bases from V and 5 bases from J, with 16 bases in between. This CDR3 is 13 amino acids long. Germline-derived CDR1 and CDR2 are DFQATT and SNEGSKA (reference sequence). The TCR originated in a woman between 40 and 50 years old in good health. The sequenced sample was blood. The chain joins TRBV20-1 to TRBJ2-7, with D hard to call. CDR3 sequence: CSAEKRSADEQYF. CDR3 nucleotide sequence: TGCAGTGCTGAGAAGAGGTCCGCGGACGAGCAGTACTTC.